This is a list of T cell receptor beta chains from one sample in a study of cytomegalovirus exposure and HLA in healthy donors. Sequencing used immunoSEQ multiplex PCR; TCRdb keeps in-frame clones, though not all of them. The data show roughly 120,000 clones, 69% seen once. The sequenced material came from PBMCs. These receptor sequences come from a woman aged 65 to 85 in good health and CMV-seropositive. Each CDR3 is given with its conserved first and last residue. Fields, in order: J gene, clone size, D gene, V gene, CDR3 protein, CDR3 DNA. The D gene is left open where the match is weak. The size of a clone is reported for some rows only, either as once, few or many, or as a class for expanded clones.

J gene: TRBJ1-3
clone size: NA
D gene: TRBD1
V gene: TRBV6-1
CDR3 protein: CASSSQTGGNTIYF
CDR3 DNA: TGTGCCAGCAGTTCCCAGACAGGGGGGAACACCATATATTTT

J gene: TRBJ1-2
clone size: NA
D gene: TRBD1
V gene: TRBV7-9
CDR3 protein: CASSLGQINYGYTF
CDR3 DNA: TGTGCCAGCAGCCTGGGACAGATTAACTATGGCTACACCTTC

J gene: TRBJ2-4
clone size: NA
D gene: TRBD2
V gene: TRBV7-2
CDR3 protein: CASSFTSGGQNIQYF
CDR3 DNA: TGTGCCAGCAGCTTTACTAGCGGCGGTCAAAACATTCAGTACTTC

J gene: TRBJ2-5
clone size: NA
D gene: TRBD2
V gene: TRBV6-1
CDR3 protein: CASSRLAGALETQYF
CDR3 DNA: TGTGCCAGCTCTAGGCTAGCGGGAGCCTTAGAGACCCAGTACTTC

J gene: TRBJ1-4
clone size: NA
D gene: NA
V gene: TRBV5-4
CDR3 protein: CASSPGQPTNEKLFF
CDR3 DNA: TGTGCCAGCAGCCCCGGACAACCAACTAATGAAAAACTGTTTTTT

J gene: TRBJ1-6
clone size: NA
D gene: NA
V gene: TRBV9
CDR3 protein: CASSVEPQNSPLHF
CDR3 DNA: TGTGCCAGCAGCGTAGAACCCCAGAATTCACCCCTCCACTTT

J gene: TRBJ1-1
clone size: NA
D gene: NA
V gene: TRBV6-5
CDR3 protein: CASSSQRRTEAFF
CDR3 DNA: TGTGCCAGCAGTTCCCAGAGGCGGACTGAAGCTTTCTTT

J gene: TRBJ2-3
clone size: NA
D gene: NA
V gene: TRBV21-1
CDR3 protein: CASSIAFSGDREEGTQYF
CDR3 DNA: TGTGCCAGCAGCATAGCTTTTTCAGGAGACAGGGAAGAGGGCACGCAGTATTTT

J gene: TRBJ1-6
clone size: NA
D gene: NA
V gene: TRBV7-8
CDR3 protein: CASSEGERTSNSPLHF
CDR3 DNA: TGTGCCAGCAGCGAGGGGGAACGGACTTCCAATTCACCCCTCCACTTT

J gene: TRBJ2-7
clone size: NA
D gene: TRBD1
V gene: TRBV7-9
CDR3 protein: CASSRLPLGQGAYEQYF
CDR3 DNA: TGTGCCAGCAGCCGCTTACCCCTGGGACAGGGCGCCTACGAGCAGTACTTC

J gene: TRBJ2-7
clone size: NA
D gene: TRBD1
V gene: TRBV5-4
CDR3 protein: CASSLGGQGGYEQYF
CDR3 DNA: TGTGCCAGCAGCTTGGGCGGACAGGGGGGCTACGAGCAGTACTTC

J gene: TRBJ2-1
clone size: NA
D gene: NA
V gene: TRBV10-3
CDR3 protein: CAIRNGTEYNEQFF
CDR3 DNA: TGTGCCATCAGGAACGGGACTGAATACAATGAGCAGTTCTTC

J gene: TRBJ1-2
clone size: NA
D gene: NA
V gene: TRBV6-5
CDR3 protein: CASSYSTGFSSNGYTF
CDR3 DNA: TGTGCCAGCAGTTACTCGACAGGATTTTCTAGTAATGGCTACACCTTC

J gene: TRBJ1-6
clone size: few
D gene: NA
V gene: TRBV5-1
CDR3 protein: CASSLETGHGSPLHF
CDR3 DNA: TGCGCCAGCAGCTTAGAGACAGGCCACGGTTCACCCCTCCACTTT

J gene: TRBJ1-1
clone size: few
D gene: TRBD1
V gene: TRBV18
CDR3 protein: CASSQEQGAEAFF
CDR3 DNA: TGTGCCAGCTCACAAGAGCAGGGGGCTGAAGCTTTCTTT

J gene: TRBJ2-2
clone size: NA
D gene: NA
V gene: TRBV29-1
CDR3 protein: CSVGDLPGGRGTGELFF
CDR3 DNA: TGCAGCGTTGGCGACCTTCCGGGGGGCAGGGGAACCGGGGAGCTGTTTTTT

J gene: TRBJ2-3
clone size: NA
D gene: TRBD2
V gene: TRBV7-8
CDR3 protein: CASSLGAPSGITDTQYF
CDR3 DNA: TGTGCCAGCAGCTTAGGGGCCCCTAGCGGCATCACAGATACGCAGTATTTT

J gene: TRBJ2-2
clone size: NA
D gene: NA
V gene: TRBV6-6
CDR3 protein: CASSRTGELFF
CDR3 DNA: TGTGCCAGCAGCCGCACCGGGGAGCTGTTTTTT

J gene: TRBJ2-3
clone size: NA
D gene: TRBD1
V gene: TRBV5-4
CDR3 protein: CASSEGGAGTDTQYF
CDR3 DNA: TGTGCCAGCAGCGAAGGGGGCGCGGGCACAGATACGCAGTATTTT

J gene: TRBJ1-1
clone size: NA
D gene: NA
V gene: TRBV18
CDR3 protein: CASSQDRSDTEAFF
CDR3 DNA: TGTGCCAGCTCCCAGGACAGAAGCGACACTGAAGCTTTCTTT

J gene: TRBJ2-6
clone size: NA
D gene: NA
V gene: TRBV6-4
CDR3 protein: CASSPQGSGANVLTF
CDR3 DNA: TGTGCCAGCAGTCCGCAGGGGAGTGGGGCCAACGTCCTGACTTTC

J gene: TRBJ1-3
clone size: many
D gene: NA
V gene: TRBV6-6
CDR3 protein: CASFTKSSGNTIYF
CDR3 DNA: TGTGCCAGTTTCACGAAGAGCTCTGGAAACACCATATATTTT

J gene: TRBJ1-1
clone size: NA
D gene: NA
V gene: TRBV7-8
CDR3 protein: CASSLNRVRTEAFF
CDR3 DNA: TGTGCCAGCAGCTTGAACAGGGTGCGGACTGAAGCTTTCTTT

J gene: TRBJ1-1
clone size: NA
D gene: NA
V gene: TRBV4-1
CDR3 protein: CASSQDSDRNTEAFF
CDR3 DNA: TGCGCCAGCAGCCAAGATTCGGACAGGAACACTGAAGCTTTCTTT

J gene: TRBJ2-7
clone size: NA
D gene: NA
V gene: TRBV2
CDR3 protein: CASRSTGMVGEQYF
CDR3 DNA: TGTGCCAGCAGGAGTACAGGGATGGTTGGAGAGCAGTACTTC

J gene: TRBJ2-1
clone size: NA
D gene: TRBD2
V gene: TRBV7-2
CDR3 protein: CASSLTSGAVSYNEQFF
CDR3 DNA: TGTGCCAGCAGCCTTACTAGCGGGGCCGTCTCCTACAATGAGCAGTTCTTC

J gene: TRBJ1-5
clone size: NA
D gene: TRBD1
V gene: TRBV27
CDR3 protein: CASSLLGQLNQPQHF
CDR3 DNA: TGTGCCAGCAGTTTATTGGGACAGCTTAATCAGCCCCAGCATTTT

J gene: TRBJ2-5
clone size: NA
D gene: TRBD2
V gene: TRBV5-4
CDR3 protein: CASSSTGTSGVQETQYF
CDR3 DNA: TGTGCCAGCAGCTCAACCGGGACTAGCGGGGTCCAAGAGACCCAGTACTTC

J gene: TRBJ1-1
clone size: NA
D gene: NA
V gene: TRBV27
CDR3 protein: CASSSQGISTEAFF
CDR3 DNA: TGTGCCAGCAGTAGCCAGGGTATTAGCACTGAAGCTTTCTTT

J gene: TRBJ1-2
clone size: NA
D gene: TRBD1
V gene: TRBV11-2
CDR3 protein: CASSLRGAGGDEGYTF
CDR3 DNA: TGTGCCAGCAGCCTCAGAGGGGCAGGGGGCGACGAGGGCTACACCTTC

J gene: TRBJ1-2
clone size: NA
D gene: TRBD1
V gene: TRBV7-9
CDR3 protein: CASSSAGGNYGYTF
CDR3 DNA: TGTGCCAGCAGCTCCGCAGGGGGCAACTATGGCTACACCTTC

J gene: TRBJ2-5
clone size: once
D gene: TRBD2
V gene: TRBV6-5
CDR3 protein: CASRAGGPPKETQYF
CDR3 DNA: TGTGCCAGCAGGGCGGGGGGGCCTCCCAAAGAGACCCAGTACTTC

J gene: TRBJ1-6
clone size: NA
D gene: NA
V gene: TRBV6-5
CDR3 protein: CASSYARQDNSPLHF
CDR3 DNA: TGTGCCAGCAGTTACGCCCGACAGGATAATTCACCCCTCCACTTT

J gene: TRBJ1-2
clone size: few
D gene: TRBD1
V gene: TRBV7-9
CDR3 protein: CASGVVTGGSYTF
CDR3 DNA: TGTGCCAGCGGAGTAGTTACAGGGGGGAGCTACACCTTC

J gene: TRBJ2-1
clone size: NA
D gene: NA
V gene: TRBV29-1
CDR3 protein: CSVEPSSYNEQFF
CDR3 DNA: TGCAGCGTTGAGCCGAGCTCCTACAATGAGCAGTTCTTC

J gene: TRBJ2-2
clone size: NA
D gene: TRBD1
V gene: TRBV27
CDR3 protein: CASSSGTGWNTGELFF
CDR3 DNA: TGTGCCAGCAGTTCAGGGACAGGGTGGAACACCGGGGAGCTGTTTTTT

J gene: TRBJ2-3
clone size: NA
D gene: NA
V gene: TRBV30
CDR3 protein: CAWTQGSYSTDTQYF
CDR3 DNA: TGTGCCTGGACCCAGGGCAGTTACTCCACAGATACGCAGTATTTT

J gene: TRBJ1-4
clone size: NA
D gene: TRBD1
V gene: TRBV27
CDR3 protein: CASSSGQGHEKLFF
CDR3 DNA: TGTGCCAGCAGTTCAGGACAGGGCCATGAAAAACTGTTTTTT

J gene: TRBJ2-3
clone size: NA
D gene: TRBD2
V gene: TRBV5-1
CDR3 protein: CASSSKTQGGSDTQYF
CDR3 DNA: TGCGCCAGCAGTTCAAAAACGCAGGGAGGGTCAGATACGCAGTATTTT

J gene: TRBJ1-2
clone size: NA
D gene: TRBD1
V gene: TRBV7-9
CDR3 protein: CASSSLHGDRVFYGYTF
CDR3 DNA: TGTGCCAGCAGCTCCCTCCACGGGGACAGGGTCTTCTATGGCTACACCTTC

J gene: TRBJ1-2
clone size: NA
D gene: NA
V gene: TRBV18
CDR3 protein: CASSLLPGPQEGYTF
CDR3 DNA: TGTGCCAGCTCACTCCTCCCAGGGCCCCAGGAAGGCTACACCTTC

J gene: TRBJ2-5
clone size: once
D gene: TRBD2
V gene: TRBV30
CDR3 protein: CAWMRGVQETQYF
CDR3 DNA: TGTGCCTGGATGCGGGGGGTCCAAGAGACCCAGTACTTC

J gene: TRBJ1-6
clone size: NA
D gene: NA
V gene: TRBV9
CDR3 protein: CASTPDSRGFSPLHF
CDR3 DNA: TGTGCCAGCACCCCCGACAGTAGGGGGTTTTCACCCCTCCACTTT

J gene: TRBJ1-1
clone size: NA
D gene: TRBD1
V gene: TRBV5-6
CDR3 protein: CASSSGGLEAFF
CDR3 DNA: TGTGCCAGCAGCTCAGGGGGCTTAGAAGCTTTCTTT

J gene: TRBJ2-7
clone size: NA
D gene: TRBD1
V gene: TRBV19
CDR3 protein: CASSPLPGQGVGEQYF
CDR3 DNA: TGTGCCAGTAGTCCCCTCCCGGGACAGGGCGTCGGCGAGCAGTACTTC

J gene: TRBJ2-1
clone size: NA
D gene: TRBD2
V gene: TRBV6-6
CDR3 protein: CASSSLAGGLQFF
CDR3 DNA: TGTGCCAGCAGTTCTTTAGCGGGGGGGCTTCAGTTCTTC